The 6 T cell receptor beta chains given below trace back to one sample, sequenced in a study of blood T cell repertoires in COVID-19. Data came from immunoSEQ multiplex PCR; TCRdb stores just in-frame clones and leaves some out. The sample yields about 380,000 clones, about 88% seen once. Sequencing used PBMCs or T cells enriched from blood (not recorded which). The receptors stem from a young woman who had recovered from COVID-19.

The rearrangement joins TRBV6-6 to TRBJ1-4; D uncertain. In germline, CDR1 is MNHNY, CDR2 SVGAGI (reference sequence). V was pared by 2 bases and J by 4 bases, with 8 bases between. The CDR3 totals 14 residues. The CDR3 is CASSYPEFNEKLFF. The CDR3 DNA sequence: TGTGCCAGCAGTTACCCGGAGTTTAATGAAAAACTGTTTTTT.

This clone was recorded only once. The chain is built from TRBV9 and TRBJ1-1; 10 positions agree with TRBD1. This CDR3 is 16 amino acids long. Germline loops: CDR1 SGDLS, CDR2 YYNGEE. The trim removed 1 base at V and 5 bases at J, leaving 8 bases unmatched. The CDR3 region has the DNA TGTGCCAGCAGCGTAAACCGGGACAGGGGCGAGACTGAAGCTTTCTTT. Its protein is CASSVNRDRGETEAFF.

In this sample, this clone turned up a few times. This chain joins TRBV6-4 and TRBJ1-2; D is unclear. CDR1 MRHNA and CDR2 SNTAGT come from the germline V gene. Deletions cut 3 bases from V and 0 bases from J, with 5 bases between. The CDR3 runs to 13 residues. Here the CDR3 DNA reads TGTGCCAGCAGTGAGAGGGCTAACTATGGCTACACCTTC. Its translation: CASSERANYGYTF.

The chain joins TRBV28 to TRBJ1-3; 7 nucleotides line up with TRBD1. The V gene end was trimmed by 6 bases and the J gene end by 2 bases; junction bases not matched to a gene: 7. Germline lookup yields CDR1 MDHEN and CDR2 SYDVKM. The CDR3 contains 15 residues. DNA for the CDR3: TGTGCCAGCAGGCTAAAAGGGGGCCCTGGAAACACCATATATTTT. This codes for CASRLKGGPGNTIYF. The entire variable domain, with the rest obtained from reference TRBV28 and TRBJ1-3, is as follows: DVKVTQSSRYLVKRTGEKVFLECVQDMDHENMFWYRQDPGLGLRLIYFSYDVKMKEKGDIPEGYSVSREKKERFSLILESASTNQTSMYLCASRLKGGPGNTIYFGEGSWLTVV.

CDR3 sequence: CASSKGGVDWGKREDYNEQFF. The CDR3, as DNA: TGTGCCAGCAGCAAGGGGGGGGTTGATTGGGGAAAAAGGGAGGATTACAATGAGCAGTTCTTC. This rearrangement joins TRBV21-1 to TRBJ2-1; the listed D gene, TRBD2, was not tested against the DNA. TRBV21-1 counts as a pseudogene. The CDR3 has 21 amino acids.

The chain combines TRBV24-1 with TRBJ1-2; 10 bases align to TRBD1. Germline CDR1 and CDR2: KGHDR and SFDVKD. Trimming at V came to 3 bases and at J to 3 bases, leaving 6 bases not matched to a gene. CDR3 length: 16 residues. CDR3 sequence reads: CATSDPGTGVDYGYTF. Written as DNA, the CDR3 is TGTGCCACCAGTGATCCGGGGACAGGGGTGGACTATGGCTACACCTTC.